This T cell receptor (beta chain) is drawn from a study of low-dose radiotherapy and immunotherapy resistance in tumors. Sample time point: after trial treatment. The treatment is: LDRT plus nivolumab, ipilimumab, low-dose cyclophosphamide and aspirin (RACIN trial). This clonotype was observed at least ten times. Primers used for first-strand cDNA, a TRAV- and TRBV-specific set, covered both alpha and beta chains. Over roughly 19 PCR cycles, TCRs were amplified from a constant-region primer and V-primer adapter. In TCRdb, the reads were re-called with MiXCR into one record per CDR3 protein. The sample records some 94,000 distinct CDR3 sequences, 20% being singletons. The clonotype originates from a female donor with ovarian cancer. The sequencing here drew on PBMCs, taken after low-dose radiotherapy plus immunotherapy.

The CDR3 loop reads CASSAPSGVQETQYF. CDR3 bases: TGTGCCAGCAGTGCACCTAGCGGGGTCCAAGAGACCCAGTACTTC. The chain links TRBV28 to TRBJ2-5; 9 positions match TRBD2. J lost 1 base, V lost 5 bases, and 5 bases had no gene match. Looked up from germline, CDR1 is MDHEN and CDR2 is SYDVKM. The CDR3 covers 15 residues.